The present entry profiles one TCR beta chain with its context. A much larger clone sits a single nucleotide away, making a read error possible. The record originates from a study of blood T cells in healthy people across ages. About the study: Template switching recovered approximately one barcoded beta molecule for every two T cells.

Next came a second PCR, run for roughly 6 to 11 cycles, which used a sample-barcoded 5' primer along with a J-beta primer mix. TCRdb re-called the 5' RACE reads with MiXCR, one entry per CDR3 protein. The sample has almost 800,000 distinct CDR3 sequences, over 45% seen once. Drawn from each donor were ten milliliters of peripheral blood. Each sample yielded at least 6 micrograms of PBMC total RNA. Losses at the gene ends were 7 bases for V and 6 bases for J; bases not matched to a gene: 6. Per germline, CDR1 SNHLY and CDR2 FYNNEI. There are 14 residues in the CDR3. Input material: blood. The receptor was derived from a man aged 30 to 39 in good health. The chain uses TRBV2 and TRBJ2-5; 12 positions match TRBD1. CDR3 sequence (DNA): TGTGCCAGCACTACGGGACAGGGGGCAAAGACCCAGTACTTC. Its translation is CASTTGQGAKTQYF. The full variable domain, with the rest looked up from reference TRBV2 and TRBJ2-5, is EPEVTQTPSHQVTQMGQEVILRCVPISNHLYFYWYRQILGQKVEFLVSFYNNEISEKSEIFDDQFSVERPDGSNFTLKIRSTKLEDSAMYFCASTTGQGAKTQYFGPGTRLLVL.